Below, 14 T cell receptor beta chains from the same sample are listed, as sequenced in a study of cytomegalovirus exposure and HLA in healthy donors. The PCR had 60 Vbeta and 13 Jbeta primers. The data were produced by immunoSEQ multiplex PCR, yet TCRdb's version contains in-frame clones alone and is incomplete. Here the sample spans 45,000 to 70,000 clones, roughly 85% being singletons. Sequencing was carried out using PBMCs. These receptors were taken from a young man in good health and CMV-seronegative.

In this sample, this clone turned up a few times. V gene TRBV6-5 combines with J gene TRBJ2-7; 8 positions agree with TRBD2. CDR1 is MNHEY, CDR2 SVGAGI, per germline. This CDR3 is 14 amino acids long. V gave up 6 bases and J gave up 2 bases; unmatched junction bases: 6. DNA of the CDR3: TGTGCCAGCAGGCTACTAGCGGTACCCTACGAGCAGTACTTC. Protein: CASRLLAVPYEQYF.

This clone was detected once. The chain links TRBV4-2 to TRBJ1-1; D unclear. This CDR3 has 15 residues. From germline, CDR1 is LGHNA and CDR2 YNFKEQ. Between the trimmed V and J ends, which lost 0 bases and 0 bases, there was a span of 8 bases. CDR3: CASSQEGPMNTEAFF. For the CDR3, the DNA is TGTGCCAGCAGCCAAGAGGGCCCTATGAACACTGAAGCTTTCTTT.

This clone was counted only a few times. This chain links TRBV4-3 with TRBJ1-1, with no clear D. With 0 bases removed from V and 0 bases from J, the gap between germline ends came to 14 bases. Germline CDR1 is LGHNA and CDR2 is YSLEER. The CDR3 is made up of 17 amino acids. The CDR3 DNA follows: TGCGCCAGCAGCCAAGATAGGAGGGTTCTTATGAACACTGAAGCTTTCTTT. This translates into CASSQDRRVLMNTEAFF.

The gene calls are TRBV6-6 and TRBJ1-5, with 7 nucleotides matching TRBD1. The V gene's germline CDR1 is MNHNY and CDR2 SVGAGI (reference sequence). V trimming: 4 bases; J trimming: 0 bases; junction bases outside the gene matches: 3. The length of the CDR3 is 15 residues. In nucleotides, the CDR3 is TGTGCCAGCAGTTGGGACAGCAATAGCAATCAGCCCCAGCATTTT. Its translation: CASSWDSNSNQPQHF.

The chain carries TRBV7-8 and TRBJ2-4; tentative D call: TRBD1 (5 bases). This CDR3 spans 12 amino acids. V was pared by 6 bases and J by 9 bases, with 12 bases between. In germline, CDR1 is SGHVS, CDR2 FQNEAQ. CDR3 DNA: TGTGCCAGCAGTCCCGCAGGGTTCATTCAGTACTTC. Translation gives CASSPAGFIQYF.

The chain links TRBV7-9 to TRBJ1-1; D unclear. Germline loops: CDR1 SEHNR, CDR2 FQNEAQ (reference sequence). The CDR3 spans 15 residues. Trimming cost V 1 base and J 0 bases, with 9 bases left between them. The CDR3 sequence is CASSLVGGLNTEAFF. In nucleotides, the CDR3 is TGTGCCAGCAGCTTAGTGGGAGGGTTGAACACTGAAGCTTTCTTT.

J is TRBJ1-1 and V is TRBV18, with 9 bases lining up with TRBD1. CDR3 size: 14 residues. CDR1 and CDR2 from the germline V gene are KGHSH and LQKENI. J was trimmed by 4 bases and V by 6 bases; bases with no gene match: 6. For the CDR3, the DNA is TGTGCCAGCTCGGAACAGGGGGCACTCACTGAAGCTTTCTTT. Residues: CASSEQGALTEAFF.

The chain links TRBV19 to TRBJ2-1; D perhaps matches TRBD1 (5 bases). V lost 0 bases and J lost 2, with 11 bases in between. Germline V lookup: CDR1 LNHDA, CDR2 SQIVND (reference sequence). This CDR3 is built from 16 residues. The CDR3 DNA reads as TGTGCCAGTAGTATAGATCGTTCAGGGCCCTACAATGAGCAGTTCTTC. This codes for CASSIDRSGPYNEQFF.

The chain combines TRBV29-1 with TRBJ2-3; a weak D match, TRBD2 (6 bases). CDR3 size: 15 residues. The germline V gene has CDR1 SQVTM and CDR2 ANQGSEA. V lost 2 bases to trimming and J lost 6 bases, with 18 bases between them. The CDR3 is CSVEIFGKGLDTQYF. The CDR3 bases are TGCAGCGTTGAAATATTCGGGAAGGGACTGGATACGCAGTATTTT.

This clone was observed a handful of times. The V gene is TRBV5-1, the J gene TRBJ2-5, with 7 positions matching TRBD1. Germline lookup yields CDR1 SGHRS and CDR2 YFSETQ. The CDR3 has 14 amino acids. Trimming took 2 bases from V and 1 from J; bases not matched to a gene: 2. DNA for the CDR3: TGCGCCAGCAGCTTCACAGGGGTCCAAGAGACCCAGTACTTC. Protein product: CASSFTGVQETQYF.

This clone was seen only once. The rearrangement joins TRBV5-1 to TRBJ2-1; TRBD1 agrees at 11 bases. The CDR3 consists of 15 residues. Germline V CDR1 and CDR2: SGHRS, YFSETQ. V shed 7 bases and J 6 bases; nucleotides not matched to a gene: 9. CDR3 amino acids: CASANGTGGRNEQFF. The CDR3 DNA reads TGCGCCAGCGCTAACGGGACAGGGGGTCGCAATGAGCAGTTCTTC.

V and J are TRBV18 and TRBJ1-4; the match to TRBD1 covers 9 bases. Germline CDR1 KGHSH, CDR2 LQKENI. The CDR3 consists of 15 residues. The V segment lost 1 base and the J segment 11 bases; nucleotides outside the gene matches: 8. This CDR3 reads CASSPQGQGPAKLFF. CDR3 DNA sequence: TGTGCCAGCTCACCACAGGGACAGGGTCCGGCGAAACTGTTTTTT.

This clone was picked up a small number of times. The genes are TRBV4-3 and TRBJ1-1; D remains ambiguous. This CDR3 contains 13 residues. CDR1 is LGHNA, CDR2 YSLEER, per germline. Trimming removed 4 bases from V and 3 bases from J, with 9 bases in between. The CDR3 DNA follows: TGCGCCAGCAGCCTACGGGGAGACACTGAAGCTTTCTTT. Encoded protein: CASSLRGDTEAFF.

The sample holds a few counts of this clone. Other DNA sequences in the same sample also yield this CDR3. J is TRBJ2-5 and V is TRBV4-3; 9 nucleotides line up with TRBD2. V lost 0 bases to trimming and J lost 2 bases; unmatched junction nucleotides: 1. The CDR3 loop spans 15 amino acids. Germline V lookup: CDR1 LGHNA, CDR2 YSLEER. CDR3 loop: CASSQERGGQETQYF. The CDR3 region has the DNA TGCGCCAGCAGCCAAGAGCGGGGGGGACAAGAGACCCAGTACTTC.